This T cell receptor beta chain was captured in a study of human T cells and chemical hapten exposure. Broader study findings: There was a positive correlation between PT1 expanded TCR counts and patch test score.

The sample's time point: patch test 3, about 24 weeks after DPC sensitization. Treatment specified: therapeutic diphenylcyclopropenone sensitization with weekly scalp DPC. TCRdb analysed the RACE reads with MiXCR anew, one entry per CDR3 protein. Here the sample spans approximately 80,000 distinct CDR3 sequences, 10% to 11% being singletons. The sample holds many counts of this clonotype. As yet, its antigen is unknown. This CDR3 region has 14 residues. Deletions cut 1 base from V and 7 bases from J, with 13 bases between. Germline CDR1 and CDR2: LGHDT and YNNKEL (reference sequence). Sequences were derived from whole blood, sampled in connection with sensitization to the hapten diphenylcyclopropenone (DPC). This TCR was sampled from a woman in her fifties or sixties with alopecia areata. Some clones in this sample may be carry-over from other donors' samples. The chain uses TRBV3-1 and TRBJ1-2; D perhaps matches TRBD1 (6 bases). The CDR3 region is CASSQVLGARGYTF. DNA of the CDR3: TGTGCCAGCAGCCAAGTGTTGGGGGCGCGTGGCTACACCTTC.